This TCR beta chain was retrieved from a study of T-cell reconstitution after alpha-beta-depleted transplantation in children. The TCRbeta library was prepared with unique molecular identifiers. TCRdb processed the PCR reads anew with MiXCR; each CDR3 protein has one entry. Among 200,000 to 250,000 distinct CDR3 sequences listed, around 9.6% were seen once. This clonotype was picked up a small number of times. V lost 5 bases, J lost 6 bases, and 9 bases stayed unmatched. The length of the CDR3 is 15 residues. The source material was PBMCs from the stem cell graft donor, sampled from the stem cell graft. The receptor's source is a human donor who donated a stem cell graft to a child with acute lymphoblastic leukemia. This sequence joins TRBV12-3 or TRBV12-4 and TRBJ1-5; 8 bases align to TRBD1. The CDR3 reads CASSTGTGSSQPQHF. The CDR3 bases are TGTGCCAGCAGTACGGGGACAGGCTCCAGTCAGCCCCAGCATTTT.